Listed here are 6 T cell receptor beta chains from one sample, sequenced in a study of identical twins. TCRdb fed the 5' RACE reads into MiXCR, producing one record per CDR3 protein. The sample contains approximately 500,000 distinct CDR3 sequences, approximately 16% of which appear only once. Separately, the same data were catalogued under a study of yellow fever vaccine responses in identical twins.

The sequenced material came from CD4+ T cells sorted from blood. Receptor source: a woman aged 18-29 years in good health.

This chain joins TRBV5-1 and TRBJ2-1; unclear D gene. The germline CDR1 and CDR2 sequences are SGHRS and YFSETQ. Deletions cut 4 bases from V and 0 bases from J, with 17 bases between. CDR3 size: 17 residues. The CDR3 coding sequence is TGCGCCAGCAGCAAAACGAGTGGTCCCATCTCCTACAATGAGCAGTTCTTC. Protein: CASSKTSGPISYNEQFF.

The CDR3 DNA follows: TGTGCCAGCAGCCCCTACTCCGGGGGAGGCACTGAAGCTTTCTTT. Protein: CASSPYSGGGTEAFF. The chain is built from TRBV3-1 and TRBJ1-1, with D possibly being TRBD1 (5 bases). V was shortened by 4 bases and J by 4 bases, with 16 bases between the two germline ends. The CDR3 spans 15 residues. Germline CDR1 reads LGHDT; CDR2 reads YNNKEL (reference sequence).

The rearrangement joins TRBV11-2 to TRBJ2-1, with 10 bases that match TRBD1. This CDR3 is 13 amino acids long. Trimming at V came to 0 bases and at J to 14 bases, leaving 4 bases not matched to a gene. From germline, CDR1 is SGHAT and CDR2 FQNNGV. The DNA for the CDR3 is TGTGCCAGCAGCTTAGAGGCCGGGACAGGGGAGTTCTTC. Protein sequence: CASSLEAGTGEFF.

This clonotype came up a few times. The chain links TRBV28 to TRBJ2-2; perhaps D is TRBD1 or TRBD2 (6 bases each). Trimming removed 6 bases from V and 3 bases from J, with 14 bases in between. The CDR3 sequence is 15 residues long. Per germline, CDR1 MDHEN and CDR2 SYDVKM. The CDR3 region has the DNA TGTGCCAGCAGGAAAGGGGGGCTAGACACCGGGGAGCTGTTTTTT. Translated: CASRKGGLDTGELFF.

This chain's CDR3 is CASSLVAGGLYEQYF. The CDR3 DNA sequence: TGTGCCAGCAGCTTAGTTGCGGGAGGGCTATACGAGCAGTACTTC. The chain uses TRBV7-9 and TRBJ2-7, with 9 bases identical to TRBD2. Germline CDR1 reads SEHNR; CDR2 reads FQNEAQ (reference sequence). This CDR3 spans 15 amino acids. Trimming cost V 1 base and J 4 bases; bases outside gene matches: 5.

The chain is built from TRBV11-3 and TRBJ1-1, with 7 bases that match TRBD1. Trimming cost V 6 bases and J 1 base; bases outside gene matches: 5. Germline CDR1 is SGHNT and CDR2 is YENEEA. CDR3 length: 14 amino acids. The CDR3 region has the DNA TGTGCCAGCAGGTCGGGACAGCCGAACACTGAAGCTTTCTTT. Translating it yields CASRSGQPNTEAFF.